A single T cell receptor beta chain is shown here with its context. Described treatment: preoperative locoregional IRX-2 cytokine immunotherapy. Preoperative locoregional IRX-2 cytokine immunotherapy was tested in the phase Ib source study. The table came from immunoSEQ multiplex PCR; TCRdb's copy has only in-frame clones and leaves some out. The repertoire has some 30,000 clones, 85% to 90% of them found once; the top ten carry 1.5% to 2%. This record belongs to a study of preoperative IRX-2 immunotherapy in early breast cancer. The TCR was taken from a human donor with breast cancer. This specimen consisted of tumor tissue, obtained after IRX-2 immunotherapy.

The CDR3, as DNA: TGTGCCAGCAGTTACTCGGGGGTGTCCTCTGGAAACACCATATATTTT. It is translated as CASSYSGVSSGNTIYF. V is TRBV6-8 and J is TRBJ1-3, with a tentative D call TRBD1 (5 bases). V was clipped by 0 bases and J by 0 bases, with 9 bases between them. Germline lookup yields CDR1 MNHGY and CDR2 SAAAGT. The CDR3 consists of 16 residues.